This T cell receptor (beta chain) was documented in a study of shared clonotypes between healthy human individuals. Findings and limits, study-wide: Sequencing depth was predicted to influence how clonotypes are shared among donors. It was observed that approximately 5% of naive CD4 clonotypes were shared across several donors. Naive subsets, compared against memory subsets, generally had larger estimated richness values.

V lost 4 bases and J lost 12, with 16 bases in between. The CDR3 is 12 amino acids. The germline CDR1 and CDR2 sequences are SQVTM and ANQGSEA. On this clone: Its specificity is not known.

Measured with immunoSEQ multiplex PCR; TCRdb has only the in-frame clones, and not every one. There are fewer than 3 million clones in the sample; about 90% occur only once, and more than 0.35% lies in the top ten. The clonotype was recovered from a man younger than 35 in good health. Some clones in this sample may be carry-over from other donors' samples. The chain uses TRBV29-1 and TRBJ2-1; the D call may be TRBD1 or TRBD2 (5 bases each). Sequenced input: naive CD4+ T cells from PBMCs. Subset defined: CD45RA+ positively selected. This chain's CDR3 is CSVAEGQEGQFF. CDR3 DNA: TGCAGCGTTGCTGAGGGGCAGGAAGGGCAGTTCTTC.